This T cell receptor beta chain appears in the sequencing data of a study of shared clonotypes between healthy human individuals. Deletions cut 3 bases from V and 4 bases from J, with 3 bases between. The CDR3 has 12 amino acids. The germline V gene encodes CDR1 MNHNY and CDR2 SVGAGI (reference sequence). Profiled with immunoSEQ multiplex PCR; TCRdb holds only in-frame clones, not every one. The table includes a few million clones, just over 90% detected once. As defined, naive CD8 cells were CD45RO-negative and positively selected for CCR7, with terminally differentiated effector memory CD45RA+ cells excluded.

The genes are TRBV6-6 and TRBJ2-2; no reliable D call. The sequencing sample was made of naive CD8+ T cells from PBMCs. The source is a man aged 18 to 30 in good health. Some clones in this sample may be carry-over from other donors' samples. DNA of the CDR3: TGTGCCAGCAGTTATACCACCGGGGAGCTGTTTTTT. Its translation: CASSYTTGELFF.